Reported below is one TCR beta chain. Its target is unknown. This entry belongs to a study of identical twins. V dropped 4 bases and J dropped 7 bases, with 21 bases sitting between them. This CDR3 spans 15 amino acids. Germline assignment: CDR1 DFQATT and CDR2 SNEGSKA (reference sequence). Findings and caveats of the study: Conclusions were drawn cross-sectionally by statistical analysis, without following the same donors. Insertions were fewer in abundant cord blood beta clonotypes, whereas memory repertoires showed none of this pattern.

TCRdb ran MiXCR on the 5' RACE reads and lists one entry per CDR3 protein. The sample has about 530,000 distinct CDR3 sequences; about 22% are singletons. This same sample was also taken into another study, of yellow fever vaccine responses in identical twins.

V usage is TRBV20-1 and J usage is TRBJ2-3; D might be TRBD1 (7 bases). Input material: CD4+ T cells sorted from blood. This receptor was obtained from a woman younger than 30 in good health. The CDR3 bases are TGCAGTGCTAACCAGGGGGGCAATACGATAAATACGCAGTATTTT. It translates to CSANQGGNTINTQYF.